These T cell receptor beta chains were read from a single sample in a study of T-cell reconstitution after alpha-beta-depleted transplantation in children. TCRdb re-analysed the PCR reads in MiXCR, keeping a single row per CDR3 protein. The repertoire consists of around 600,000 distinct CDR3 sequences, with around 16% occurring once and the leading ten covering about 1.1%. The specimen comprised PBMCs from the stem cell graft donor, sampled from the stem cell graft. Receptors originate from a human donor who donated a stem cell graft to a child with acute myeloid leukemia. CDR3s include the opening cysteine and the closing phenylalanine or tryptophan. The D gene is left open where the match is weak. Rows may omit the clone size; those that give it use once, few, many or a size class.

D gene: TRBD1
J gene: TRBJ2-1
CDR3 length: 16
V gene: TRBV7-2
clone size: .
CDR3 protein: CASRKDRGISYNEQFF
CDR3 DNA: TGTGCCAGCAGAAAGGACAGGGGAATTTCTTACAATGAGCAGTTCTTC

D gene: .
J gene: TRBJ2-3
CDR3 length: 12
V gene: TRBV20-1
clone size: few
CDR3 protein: CSVTRDTDTQYF
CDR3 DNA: TGCAGTGTTACGCGGGACACCGATACGCAGTATTTT

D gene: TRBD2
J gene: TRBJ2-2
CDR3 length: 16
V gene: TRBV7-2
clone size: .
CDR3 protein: CASSLGLAERPGELFF
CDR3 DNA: TGTGCCAGCAGCTTAGGACTAGCAGAACGACCCGGGGAGCTGTTTTTT

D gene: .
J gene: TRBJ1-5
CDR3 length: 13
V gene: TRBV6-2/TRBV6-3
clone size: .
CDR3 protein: CASRSGPNQPQHF
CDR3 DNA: TGTGCCAGCAGGTCGGGACCCAATCAGCCCCAGCATTTT

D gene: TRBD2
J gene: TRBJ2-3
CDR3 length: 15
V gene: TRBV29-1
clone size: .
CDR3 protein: CSAGTSGGRTDTQYF
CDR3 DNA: TGCAGCGCCGGGACTAGCGGGGGGCGGACAGATACGCAGTATTTT

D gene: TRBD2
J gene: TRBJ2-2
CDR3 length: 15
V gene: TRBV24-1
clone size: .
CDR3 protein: CATSTSGRYTGELFF
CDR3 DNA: TGTGCCACCAGTACTAGCGGGCGCTACACCGGGGAGCTGTTTTTT

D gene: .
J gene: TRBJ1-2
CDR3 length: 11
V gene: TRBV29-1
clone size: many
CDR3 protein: CSVYRAYGYTF
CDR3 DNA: TGCAGCGTTTACAGGGCGTATGGCTACACCTTC

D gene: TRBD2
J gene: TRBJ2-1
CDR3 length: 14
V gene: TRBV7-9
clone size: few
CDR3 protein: CASGDSGGYNEQFF
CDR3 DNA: TGTGCCAGCGGAGATAGCGGGGGCTACAATGAGCAGTTCTTC

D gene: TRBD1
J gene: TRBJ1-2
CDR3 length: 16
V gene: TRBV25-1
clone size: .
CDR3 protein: CASSDNRGLIVRGYTF
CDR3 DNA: TGTGCCAGCAGTGACAACAGGGGATTAATAGTACGTGGCTACACCTTC

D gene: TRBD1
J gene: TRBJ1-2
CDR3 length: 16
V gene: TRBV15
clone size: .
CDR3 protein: CATSRDLTGRSYGYTF
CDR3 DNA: TGTGCCACCAGCAGAGATCTGACAGGGAGAAGCTATGGCTACACCTTC

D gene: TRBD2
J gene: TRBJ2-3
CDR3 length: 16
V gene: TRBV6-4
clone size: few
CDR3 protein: CASSRSGGAWTDTQYF
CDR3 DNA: TGTGCCAGCAGTCGTAGCGGGGGGGCCTGGACAGATACGCAGTATTTT

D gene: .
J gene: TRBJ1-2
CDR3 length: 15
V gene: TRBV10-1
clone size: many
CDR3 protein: CALRGVGSVNYGYTF
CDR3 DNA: TGCGCCCTAAGAGGGGTGGGCAGTGTTAACTATGGCTACACCTTC

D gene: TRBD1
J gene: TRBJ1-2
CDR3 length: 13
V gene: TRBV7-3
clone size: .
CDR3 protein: CASSSTGGDGYTF
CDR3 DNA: TGTGCCAGCAGCTCGACAGGGGGCGATGGCTACACCTTC

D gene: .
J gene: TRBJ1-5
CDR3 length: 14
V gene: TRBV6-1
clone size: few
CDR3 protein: CASSEGGDWQPQHF
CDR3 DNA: TGTGCCAGCAGTGAGGGCGGAGACTGGCAGCCCCAGCATTTT

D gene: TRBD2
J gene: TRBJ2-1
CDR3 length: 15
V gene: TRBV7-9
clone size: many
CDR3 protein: CASSERRGANNEQFF
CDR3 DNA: TGTGCCAGCAGCGAGAGGCGGGGGGCCAACAATGAGCAGTTCTTC

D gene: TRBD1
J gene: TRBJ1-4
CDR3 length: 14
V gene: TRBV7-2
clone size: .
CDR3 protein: CASSTDRVFEKLFF
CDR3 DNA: TGTGCCAGCAGCACAGACAGGGTTTTCGAAAAACTGTTTTTT

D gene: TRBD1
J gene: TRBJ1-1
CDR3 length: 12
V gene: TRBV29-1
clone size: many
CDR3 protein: CSATQGTGQAFF
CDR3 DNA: TGCAGCGCCACACAGGGGACAGGGCAAGCTTTCTTT

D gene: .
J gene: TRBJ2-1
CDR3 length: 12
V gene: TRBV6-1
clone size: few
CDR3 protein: CATLLGGSEQFF
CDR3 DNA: TGTGCCACCCTTCTAGGGGGGAGTGAGCAGTTCTTC

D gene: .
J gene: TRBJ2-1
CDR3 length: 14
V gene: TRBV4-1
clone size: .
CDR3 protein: CASSQGGTNNEQFF
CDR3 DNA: TGCGCCAGCAGCCAAGGGGGAACTAACAACGAGCAGTTCTTC

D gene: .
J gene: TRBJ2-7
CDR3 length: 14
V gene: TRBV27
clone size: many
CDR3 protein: CASSRDIGSYEQYF
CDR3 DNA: TGTGCCAGCAGTCGGGACATTGGATCCTACGAGCAGTACTTC

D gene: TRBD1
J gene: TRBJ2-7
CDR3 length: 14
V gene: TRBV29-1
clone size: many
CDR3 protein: CSVLPTGGVYEQYF
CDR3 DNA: TGCAGCGTCCTTCCGACAGGGGGCGTATACGAGCAGTACTTC

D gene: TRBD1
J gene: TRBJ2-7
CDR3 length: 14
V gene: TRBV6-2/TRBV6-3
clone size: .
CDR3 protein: CASSRTGRTYEQYF
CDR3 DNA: TGTGCCAGCAGTAGGACAGGGAGGACCTACGAGCAGTACTTC

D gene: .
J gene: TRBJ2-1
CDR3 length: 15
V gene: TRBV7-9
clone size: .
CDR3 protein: CASSNRRVTYNEQFF
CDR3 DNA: TGTGCCAGCAGCAATCGGCGGGTAACCTACAATGAGCAGTTCTTC

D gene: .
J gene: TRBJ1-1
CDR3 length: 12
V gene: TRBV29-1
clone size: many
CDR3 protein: CSVGVGWTEAFF
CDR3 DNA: TGCAGCGTTGGGGTCGGGTGGACTGAAGCTTTCTTT

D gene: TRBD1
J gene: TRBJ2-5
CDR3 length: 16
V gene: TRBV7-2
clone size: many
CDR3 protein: CASSPTQGARRETQYF
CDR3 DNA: TGTGCCAGCAGCCCAACTCAGGGGGCGCGTCGGGAGACCCAGTACTTC

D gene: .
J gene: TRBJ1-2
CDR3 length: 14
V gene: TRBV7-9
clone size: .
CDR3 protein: CASSPDDRRNGYTF
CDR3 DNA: TGTGCCAGCAGTCCTGACGACAGGCGGAATGGCTACACCTTC

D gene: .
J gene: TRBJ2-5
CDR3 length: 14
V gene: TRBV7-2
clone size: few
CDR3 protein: CASGNDPGQETQYF
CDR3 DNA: TGTGCCAGCGGCAATGACCCAGGCCAAGAGACCCAGTACTTC

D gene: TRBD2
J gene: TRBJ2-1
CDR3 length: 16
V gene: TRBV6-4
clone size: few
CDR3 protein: CASSDSTSGGYNEQFF
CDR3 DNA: TGTGCCAGCAGTGACTCAACTAGCGGGGGCTACAATGAGCAGTTCTTC

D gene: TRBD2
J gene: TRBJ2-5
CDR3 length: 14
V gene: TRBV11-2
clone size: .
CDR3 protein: CASLRGGRKETQYF
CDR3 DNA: TGTGCCAGCCTCCGGGGGGGAAGGAAAGAGACCCAGTACTTC

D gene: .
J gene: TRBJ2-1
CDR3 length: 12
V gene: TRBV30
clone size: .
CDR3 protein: CAWTGFYNEQFF
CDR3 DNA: TGTGCCTGGACGGGTTTCTACAATGAGCAGTTCTTC

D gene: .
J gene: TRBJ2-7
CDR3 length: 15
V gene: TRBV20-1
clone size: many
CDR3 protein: CSAPLGVGGRHEQYF
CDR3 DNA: TGCAGTGCCCCCCTAGGTGTGGGGGGTCGCCACGAGCAGTACTTC

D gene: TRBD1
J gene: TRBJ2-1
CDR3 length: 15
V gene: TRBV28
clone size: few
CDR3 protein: CASSLPGGLSNEQFF
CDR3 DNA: TGTGCCAGCAGTTTACCAGGGGGCCTGTCCAATGAGCAGTTCTTC

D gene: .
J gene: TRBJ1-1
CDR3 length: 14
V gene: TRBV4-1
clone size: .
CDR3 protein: CASSQSVPATEAFF
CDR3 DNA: TGCGCCAGCAGCCAAAGCGTGCCCGCGACTGAAGCTTTCTTT

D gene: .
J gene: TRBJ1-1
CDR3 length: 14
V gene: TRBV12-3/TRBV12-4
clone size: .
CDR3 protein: CASGLLRVNTEAFF
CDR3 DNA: TGTGCCAGCGGACTTTTGAGGGTGAACACTGAAGCTTTCTTT

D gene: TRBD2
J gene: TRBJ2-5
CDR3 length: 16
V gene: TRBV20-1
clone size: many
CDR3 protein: CSARGLAGKYQETQYF
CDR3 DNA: TGCAGTGCTAGGGGACTAGCGGGGAAGTACCAAGAGACCCAGTACTTC

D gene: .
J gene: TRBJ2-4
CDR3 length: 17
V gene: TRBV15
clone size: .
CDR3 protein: CATSREPQGLAKNIQYF
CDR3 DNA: TGTGCCACCAGCAGGGAACCCCAGGGATTAGCCAAAAACATTCAGTACTTC

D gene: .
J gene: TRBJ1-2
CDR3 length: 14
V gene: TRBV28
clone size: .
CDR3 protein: CASSFKGSFYGYTF
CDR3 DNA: TGTGCCAGCAGTTTTAAGGGGTCATTCTATGGCTACACCTTC